Following are 18 T cell receptor beta chains from one sample sequenced in a study of shared clonotypes between healthy human individuals. Terminally differentiated effector memory CD45RA+ cells were excluded by CCR7 positive selection of CD45RO-negative cells. Clones were read by immunoSEQ multiplex PCR, and TCRdb kept only the in-frame ones, dropping some. The sample lists about 2.1 million clones, just under 95% occurring once. The sample was naive CD8+ T cells from PBMCs. The receptors originated from a man aged 18 to 29 in good health. Some clones in this sample may be carry-over from other donors' samples.

The chain employs TRBV5-6 and TRBJ2-1, with 8 bases fitting TRBD2. The junction had 8 bases not matched to a gene; V was cut back by 5 bases and J by 4 bases. Germline V gives CDR1 SGHDT, CDR2 YYEEEE. This CDR3 is built from 15 residues. In nucleotides, the CDR3 is TGTGCCAGCAGTTTCGCGGGGGGAGCATACAATGAGCAGTTCTTC. It specifies CASSFAGGAYNEQFF. Looking up the rest from reference TRBV5-6 and TRBJ2-1 gives the full variable domain: DAGVTQSPTHLIKTRGQQVTLRCSPKSGHDTVSWYQQALGQGPQFIFQYYEEEERQRGNFPDRFSGHQFPNYSSELNVNALLLGDSALYLCASSFAGGAYNEQFFGPGTRLTVL.

In this sample, this clone turned up once. The gene calls are TRBV5-1 and TRBJ2-7; TRBD2 matches 15 bases. With 4 bases clipped from V and 7 bases from J, the junction kept 6 bases outside the gene matches. CDR3 size: 15 residues. Germline V CDR1 and CDR2: SGHRS, YFSETQ. The CDR3 DNA sequence: TGCGCCAGCAGCCCGGGACTAGCGGGAGGTTCTGAGCAGTACTTC. Its translation is CASSPGLAGGSEQYF.

J is TRBJ2-2 and V is TRBV19, with D perhaps matching TRBD2 (6 bases). The CDR3 sequence is 14 residues long. Trimming took 5 bases from V and 6 from J, leaving 13 bases between them. Germline V gene data show CDR1 as LNHDA and CDR2 as SQIVND (reference sequence). DNA for the CDR3: TGTGCCAGTAGTTTTGGACTAAACCCCGGGGAGCTGTTTTTT. Its protein product is CASSFGLNPGELFF.

The rearrangement joins TRBV4-2 to TRBJ2-5; TRBD2 aligns across 7 bases. Per the germline V gene, CDR1 is LGHNA and CDR2 is YNFKEQ. V trimming: 2 bases; J trimming: 1 base; junction bases outside the gene matches: 7. The CDR3 covers 16 residues. CDR3 sequence (DNA): TGTGCCAGCAGCCAATTGGGGGAGGGATTCCAAGAGACCCAGTACTTC. As protein: CASSQLGEGFQETQYF.

With regard to this clone: This sample also contains other DNA sequences that code for the same CDR3. The rearrangement links TRBV5-6 to TRBJ2-1, with 8 bases identical to TRBD1. CDR3 size: 14 residues. The V gene end was trimmed by 4 bases and the J gene end by 2 bases; junction bases not matched to a gene: 2. Germline V gene lookup returns CDR1 SGHDT and CDR2 YYEEEE. The CDR3 loop reads CASSQGAAYNEQFF. The CDR3 DNA sequence: TGTGCCAGCAGCCAGGGGGCGGCCTACAATGAGCAGTTCTTC.

The gene calls are TRBV11-2 and TRBJ2-7; tentative D call: TRBD1 (5 bases). The CDR3 consists of 12 residues. Per germline, CDR1 SGHAT and CDR2 FQNNGV. Trimming shortened V by 4 bases and J by 5 bases, and 9 bases separated the two germline ends. The chain's CDR3 is CASSSRVDEQYF. CDR3 DNA sequence: TGTGCCAGCAGCTCCAGGGTTGACGAGCAGTACTTC.

The rearrangement uses TRBV4-1 and TRBJ1-5; TRBD1 aligns across 7 bases. The CDR3 extends over 14 amino acids. J was trimmed by 5 bases and V by 6 bases; bases with no gene match: 7. Germline V gene lookup returns CDR1 MGHRA and CDR2 YSYEKL. The CDR3 DNA reads TGCGCCAGCAGTTACCGACAGGGATATCAGCCCCAGCATTTT. Amino acids: CASSYRQGYQPQHF.

The chain joins TRBV19 to TRBJ2-1; 9 bases are a match to TRBD1. From germline, CDR1 is LNHDA and CDR2 SQIVND (reference sequence). Germline trimming cut 11 bases from V and 6 bases from J; bases unmatched to any gene: 14. This CDR3 is 15 amino acids long. CDR3 sequence (DNA): TGTGCCTCGAGGAACCGGGACAGGGTTATCAATGAGCAGTTCTTC. Translation: CASRNRDRVINEQFF. The full variable domain, in which reference TRBV19 and TRBJ2-1 provide the parts outside the CDR3, is DGGITQSPKYLFRKEGQNVTLSCEQNLNHDAMYWYRQDPGQGLRLIYYSQIVNDFQKGDIAEGYSVSREKKESFPLTVTSAQKNPTAFYLCASRNRDRVINEQFFGPGTRLTVL.

This chain links TRBV7-9 with TRBJ1-4; D may be TRBD1 (5 bases). Germline V CDR1 and CDR2: SEHNR, FQNEAQ (reference sequence). V lost 5 bases, J lost 0 bases, and 16 bases lay in between. This CDR3 has 17 residues. For the CDR3, the DNA is TGTGCCAGCAGCGGCGGGGGAAGGGGACCAACTAATGAAAAACTGTTTTTT. Translating gives CASSGGGRGPTNEKLFF. Combining the CDR3 with reference TRBV7-9 and TRBJ1-4 gives the whole variable domain DTGVSQNPRHKITKRGQNVTFRCDPISEHNRLYWYRQTLGQGPEFLTYFQNEAQLEKSRLLSDRFSAERPKGSFSTLEIQRTEQGDSAMYLCASSGGGRGPTNEKLFFGSGTQLSVL.

The CDR3 nucleotides read TGTGCCACCAGCAGCCCGGGACAGGGAACCTACGAGCAGTACTTC. It codes for CATSSPGQGTYEQYF. V gene TRBV15 combines with J gene TRBJ2-7; the match to TRBD1 covers 9 bases. From germline, CDR1 is LNHNV and CDR2 YYDKDF (reference sequence). V shed 3 bases and J 2 bases; nucleotides not matched to a gene: 5. CDR3 length equals 15 residues.

CDR3 nucleotides: TGTGCCAGCAGCCCGCGTTCTTACAGGCACGAGCAGTACTTC. Amino acids: CASSPRSYRHEQYF. The chain is built from TRBV28 and TRBJ2-7, with a weak D call TRBD1 (5 bases). The CDR3 length is 14 residues. CDR1 is MDHEN, CDR2 SYDVKM, per germline. With 6 bases removed from V and 5 bases from J, the gap between germline ends came to 17 bases.

Points on this clone: Other DNA variants within this sample encode the same CDR3. The chain has TRBV25-1 and TRBJ1-1; 7 bases agree with TRBD1. The CDR3 loop spans 13 amino acids. Looked up from germline, CDR1 is MGHDK and CDR2 is SYGVNS. J was trimmed by 1 base and V by 7 bases; bases with no gene match: 3. The DNA of the CDR3 is TGTGCCAGCACAGGGGGGGCGAACACTGAAGCTTTCTTT. This translates into CASTGGANTEAFF.

The chain carries TRBV9 and TRBJ2-1; D remains ambiguous. Germline loops: CDR1 SGDLS, CDR2 YYNGEE. V was cut by 4 bases and J by 7 bases, with 15 bases left in between. The CDR3 contains 14 residues. CDR3 in DNA: TGTGCCAGCAGCCCCCGACCGCCGGCGAATGAGCAGTTCTTC. Translation gives CASSPRPPANEQFF.

The chain is built from TRBV7-3 and TRBJ2-1; unclear D gene. The CDR3 totals 14 residues. V lost 4 bases and J 1 base, leaving 8 bases between the germline ends. Germline CDR1 and CDR2: SGHTA and FQGTGA. The CDR3 spells CASSSGASYNEQFF. In nucleotides, the CDR3 is TGTGCCAGCAGCTCAGGAGCGTCCTACAATGAGCAGTTCTTC.

The sample holds a few counts of this clone. The chain uses TRBV20-1 and TRBJ1-2, with D unresolved. Germline CDR1 reads DFQATT; CDR2 reads SNEGSKA (reference sequence). Trimming pared 0 bases from V and 8 bases from J, leaving 7 bases between. The CDR3 has 11 residues. In DNA, the CDR3 is TGCAGTGCTAGAGAGGAAGCGGGCTACACCTTC. This encodes CSAREEAGYTF.

This clone appeared a single time. Within the sample, other DNA sequences also encode this same CDR3. The genes are TRBV9 and TRBJ2-7, with a weak D call TRBD2 (5 bases). Germline CDR1 reads SGDLS; CDR2 reads YYNGEE. The CDR3 is 14 residues long. The V end lost 3 bases, the J end lost 1 base, and 11 bases lay between the germline ends. In DNA form, the CDR3 reads TGTGCCAGCAGCGGTCTAACGGGATCCTACGAGCAGTACTTC. Residues: CASSGLTGSYEQYF.

For the CDR3, the DNA is TGTGCCAGCAGCGTAGAGGGCAGGGGGTCCTTAAACACTGAAGCTTTCTTT. This sequence encodes CASSVEGRGSLNTEAFF. V gene TRBV9 combines with J gene TRBJ1-1, with 7 bases lining up with TRBD1. Per germline, CDR1 SGDLS and CDR2 YYNGEE. J was trimmed by 2 bases and V by 0 bases; bases with no gene match: 10. The CDR3 covers 17 residues.

The chain joins TRBV9 to TRBJ2-5; perhaps D is TRBD1 or TRBD2 (5 bases each). Germline CDR1 is SGDLS and CDR2 is YYNGEE. Trimming pared 0 bases from V and 3 bases from J, leaving 12 bases between. The CDR3 has 15 amino acids. DNA for the CDR3: TGTGCCAGCAGCGTAGCCGGGACGGTAGAAGAGACCCAGTACTTC. This gives the protein CASSVAGTVEETQYF.